The 21 T cell receptor beta chains given below trace back to one sample, sequenced in a study of graft-versus-host responses after intestinal transplantation. Generated by immunoSEQ multiplex PCR, the TCRdb table keeps only in-frame clones and is missing some. The profile shows roughly 75,000 clones, 90% to 95% of them singletons. Antigens of these TCRs are unknown. Sequencing was performed on unstimulated CD4+ T cells sorted from spleen or lymph node cells, taken before intestinal transplant. The receptor source for this set is a human donor who received an intestinal transplant.

The V call is TRBV18, the J call TRBJ2-3; 7 nucleotides line up with TRBD1. The ends lost 2 bases at V and 1 base at J; junction bases unmatched: 0. The V gene's germline CDR1 is KGHSH and CDR2 LQKENI. CDR3 size: 14 residues. The CDR3 region is CASSPGTGTDTQYF. CDR3 sequence (DNA): TGTGCCAGCTCACCAGGGACAGGCACAGATACGCAGTATTTT.

This chain uses TRBV27 with TRBJ2-7, with D maybe TRBD2 (7 bases). CDR1 is MNHEY and CDR2 is SMNVEV in the germline V gene (reference sequence). V was cut by 5 bases and J by 2 bases, with 19 bases left in between. The length of the CDR3 is 16 residues. CDR3 bases: TGTGCCAGCAGTCGGATAGGGGGAACTAGCGCCTACGAGCAGTACTTC. Translation: CASSRIGGTSAYEQYF.

The V gene is TRBV7-2, the J gene TRBJ1-4, with TRBD1 matching 7 bases. Trimming took 1 base from V and 0 from J; bases not matched to a gene: 8. The CDR3 loop spans 18 amino acids. Germline V CDR1 and CDR2: SGHTA, FQGNSA. In nucleotides, the CDR3 is TGTGCCAGCAGCTTAGGAACCCAGGGGGGCGCAACTAATGAAAAACTGTTTTTT. This translates into CASSLGTQGGATNEKLFF.

This chain links TRBV30 with TRBJ2-7; no firm D call. V lost 3 bases to trimming and J lost 7 bases, with 10 bases between them. There are 11 residues in the CDR3. The V gene's germline CDR1 is GTSNPN and CDR2 SVGIG (reference sequence). DNA for the CDR3: TGTGCCTGGAGCAGGTCTGGGGAGCAGTACTTC. Residues: CAWSRSGEQYF.

The gene calls are TRBV29-1 and TRBJ2-4; 7 bases match TRBD2. Germline CDR1 is SQVTM and CDR2 is ANQGSEA. V trimming: 5 bases; J trimming: 7 bases; junction bases outside the gene matches: 5. CDR3 length: 12 residues. CDR3 nucleotide sequence: TGCAGCGTTTCGGACGGGGGGAACATTCAGTACTTC. This translates into CSVSDGGNIQYF.

The chain combines TRBV19 with TRBJ2-5; D ambiguous. Trimming removed 2 bases at V and 2 bases at J, with 6 bases between. In germline, CDR1 is LNHDA, CDR2 SQIVND (reference sequence). CDR3 length: 13 amino acids. CDR3 DNA: TGTGCCAGTAGTATAAGTCGGCAAGAGACCCAGTACTTC. Protein sequence: CASSISRQETQYF. Supplemented by reference TRBV19 and TRBJ2-5, the full variable domain reads DGGITQSPKYLFRKEGQNVTLSCEQNLNHDAMYWYRQDPGQGLRLIYYSQIVNDFQKGDIAEGYSVSREKKESFPLTVTSAQKNPTAFYLCASSISRQETQYFGPGTRLLVL.

This rearrangement joins TRBV10-2 to TRBJ2-5; maybe TRBD2 (6 bases). The germline V and J ends were trimmed by 2 bases and 3 bases, with 13 bases remaining between them. Germline V CDR1 and CDR2: WSHSY, SAAADI. The CDR3 runs to 15 residues. In DNA, the CDR3 is TGCGCCAGCAGTGAGAGACTAGAAGCTAAAGAGACCCAGTACTTC. Translating it yields CASSERLEAKETQYF.

This chain connects TRBV12-5 to TRBJ2-1; the match to TRBD2 covers 8 bases. The junction had 14 bases not matched to a gene; V was cut back by 0 bases and J by 4 bases. This CDR3 has 19 residues. Germline lookup yields CDR1 LGHNT and CDR2 FRNRAP. The chain's CDR3 is CASGLVPGLVGGAYNEQFF. CDR3 nucleotide sequence: TGTGCTAGTGGTTTGGTACCAGGGCTGGTCGGGGGGGCGTACAATGAGCAGTTCTTC.

This chain connects TRBV29-1 to TRBJ2-3; D is unresolved. The V and J ends lost 5 bases and 1 base respectively, with 7 bases between them. Germline V lookup: CDR1 SQVTM, CDR2 ANQGSEA. This CDR3 is 12 amino acids long. The DNA for the CDR3 is TGCAGCGTTACAGATGGCACAGATACGCAGTATTTT. It yields the protein CSVTDGTDTQYF.

This chain connects TRBV5-5 to TRBJ2-3; 9 bases agree with TRBD2. Trimming at V came to 4 bases and at J to 6 bases, leaving 9 bases not matched to a gene. Germline V gene lookup returns CDR1 SGHKS and CDR2 YYEKEE (reference sequence). This CDR3 is 15 amino acids long. For the CDR3, the DNA is TGTGCCAGCAGCCCTTTAGCGGGGGTCGCCGATACGCAGTATTTT. This sequence encodes CASSPLAGVADTQYF.

The gene calls are TRBV6-1 and TRBJ2-7; 8 nucleotides align to TRBD1. This CDR3 comprises 13 residues. V gave up 7 bases and J gave up 6 bases; unmatched junction bases: 8. The germline CDR1 and CDR2 sequences are MNHNS and SASEGT. CDR3 in DNA: TGTGCCAGCAACCCCCGGGACAGGAGCGAGCAGTACTTC. This encodes CASNPRDRSEQYF.

This clone was recorded only once. This rearrangement joins TRBV29-1 to TRBJ2-7; TRBD1 agrees at 8 bases. Losses at the gene ends were 7 bases for V and 0 bases for J; bases not matched to a gene: 2. This CDR3 spans 12 amino acids. Germline lookup yields CDR1 SQVTM and CDR2 ANQGSEA. Here the CDR3 reads CSAGQGSYEQYF. CDR3 nucleotides: TGCAGCGCTGGACAGGGCTCCTACGAGCAGTACTTC.

The chain uses TRBV19 and TRBJ1-3, with 9 bases lining up with TRBD1. In germline, CDR1 is LNHDA, CDR2 SQIVND (reference sequence). J was trimmed by 1 base and V by 7 bases; bases with no gene match: 11. The CDR3 totals 17 residues. CDR3: CASTFTGTGRSGNTIYF. The CDR3, as DNA: TGTGCCAGTACCTTTACCGGGACAGGGAGATCTGGAAACACCATATATTTT. Variable domain in full (rest from reference TRBV19 and TRBJ1-3): DGGITQSPKYLFRKEGQNVTLSCEQNLNHDAMYWYRQDPGQGLRLIYYSQIVNDFQKGDIAEGYSVSREKKESFPLTVTSAQKNPTAFYLCASTFTGTGRSGNTIYFGEGSWLTVV.

This clone occurred once. V and J are TRBV4-1 and TRBJ1-2; 7 positions match TRBD1. The junction had 6 bases not matched to a gene; V was cut back by 0 bases and J by 5 bases. CDR3 size: 15 residues. From germline, CDR1 is MGHRA and CDR2 YSYEKL. The CDR3 DNA sequence: TGCGCCAGCAGCCAAGAAGTAGACAGGGTTTATGGCTACACCTTC. Translation gives CASSQEVDRVYGYTF.

Remarks on this clone: The junction does not match germline at one end; this may be a read error. The rearrangement links TRBV6-5 to TRBJ1-5; 7 bases agree with TRBD1. The CDR3 contains 13 residues. CDR1 and CDR2 from the germline V gene are MNHEY and SVGAGI. CDR3 in amino acids: CASSKGAYQAQHF. For the CDR3, the DNA is TGTGCCAGCAGTAAGGGGGCCTATCAGGCCCAGCATTTT.

The V and J genes are TRBV5-5 and TRBJ1-1; TRBD1 matches 8 bases. Germline V CDR1 and CDR2: SGHKS, YYEKEE (reference sequence). This CDR3 has 16 residues. V was pared by 1 base and J by 0 bases, with 5 bases of the junction left unmatched. The CDR3 DNA reads as TGTGCCAGCAGCTTGATAGCCAGGGGGCTGAACACTGAAGCTTTCTTT. This translates into CASSLIARGLNTEAFF.

The chain is built from TRBV5-1 and TRBJ1-2, with D possibly being TRBD1 (5 bases). V lost 0 bases to trimming and J lost 10 bases, with 16 bases between them. The CDR3 is made up of 14 amino acids. Germline CDR1 and CDR2: SGHRS and YFSETQ. CDR3 coding DNA: TGCGCCAGCAGCTTGGCCGTAGGGGCCCCCACCTACACCTTC. It encodes CASSLAVGAPTYTF.

This chain links TRBV5-6 with TRBJ2-5, with D tentatively TRBD1 (6 bases). This CDR3 region has 16 residues. V was clipped by 4 bases and J by 4 bases, with 20 bases between them. The V gene's germline CDR1 is SGHDT and CDR2 YYEEEE. The CDR3 region is CASSEIPQGWGETQYF. In DNA form, the CDR3 reads TGTGCCAGCAGCGAGATCCCACAGGGATGGGGAGAGACCCAGTACTTC.

In its sample, this clone was seen once. CDR3: CASSLLRQAGADGYTF. The DNA for the CDR3 is TGTGCCAGCAGCTTATTACGTCAGGCAGGAGCGGATGGCTACACCTTC. The chain combines TRBV7-2 with TRBJ1-2; unclear D gene. Looked up from germline, CDR1 is SGHTA and CDR2 is FQGNSA. The V gene lost 2 bases and the J gene lost 6 bases, with 19 bases spanning the gap. The CDR3 loop spans 16 amino acids.

This rearrangement joins TRBV7-6 to TRBJ1-5; 10 bases fit TRBD1. The CDR3 loop spans 18 amino acids. V was pared by 10 bases and J by 1 base, with 16 bases of the junction left unmatched. The germline CDR1 and CDR2 sequences are SGHVS and FNYEAQ. The CDR3 DNA is TGTGCCATCCCCCCCCGGGGACAGGGGATTTGGAGCAATCAGCCCCAGCATTTT. Translation gives CAIPPRGQGIWSNQPQHF. Based on the CDR3 plus reference TRBV7-6 and TRBJ1-5, the full variable domain is GAGVSQSPRYKVTKRGQDVALRCDPISGHVSLYWYRQALGQGPEFLTYFNYEAQQDKSGLPNDRFSAERPEGSISTLTIQRTEQRDSAMYRCAIPPRGQGIWSNQPQHFGDGTRLSIL.

The V and J genes are TRBV30 and TRBJ1-2; perhaps TRBD1 as D (5 bases). Germline V CDR1 and CDR2: GTSNPN, SVGIG (reference sequence). The CDR3 totals 11 residues. The V end was cut by 0 bases, the J end by 7 bases, with 6 bases between. The CDR3 region is CAWSVGAGYTF. The CDR3 DNA follows: TGTGCCTGGAGTGTAGGGGCTGGCTACACCTTC.